This record covers a single TCR beta chain. The sample belongs to a study of shared clonotypes between healthy human individuals. All donors were healthy HIV-negative adults lacking recent acute infections or vaccinations. The repertoire was sequenced with immunoSEQ multiplex PCR; TCRdb's copy has only in-frame clones and lacks some. The profile covers about 990,000 clones, with about 80% appearing a single time and roughly 0.62% taken by the ten largest. Trimming took 5 bases from V and 8 from J; bases not matched to a gene: 11. Germline CDR1 is SGHAT and CDR2 is FQNNGV. CDR3 length equals 14 residues.

This receptor was identified in a young man in good health. Some clones in this sample may be carry-over from other donors' samples. The chain recombines TRBV11-2 with TRBJ1-1; TRBD1 agrees at 7 bases. Sequenced material: memory CD4+ T cells from PBMCs. Subset reported: CD45RA-negative fraction. The DNA of the CDR3 is TGTGCCAGCAGCCCAATCCGACAGGGTCCAGAAGCTTTCTTT. Encoded protein: CASSPIRQGPEAFF. Drawing the rest from reference TRBV11-2 and TRBJ1-1, the complete variable domain is EAGVAQSPRYKIIEKRQSVAFWCNPISGHATLYWYQQILGQGPKLLIQFQNNGVVDDSQLPKDRFSAERLKGVDSTLKIQPAKLEDSAVYLCASSPIRQGPEAFFGQGTRLTVV.